The clone carrying this T cell receptor (beta chain) turned up a few times. No antigen is known for it. Clinical symptoms, serum thyroxine, TRAb, thyroid ultrasound and orbital computed tomography informed diagnoses. This sample is part of a study of T cells in Graves' hyperthyroidism and ophthalmopathy. Overall study context: Peripheral blood was acquired at first diagnosis, ahead of any therapy whatsoever.

Study observations and caveats: Also found in blood were most expanded thyroid clonotypes above 0.001.

Amplification of TCR beta CDR3 regions was performed using RNA transcripts as template. TCR CDR3 regions were first amplified by RT-PCR with HTBI primers. Using its own MiXCR run on the multiplex PCR reads, TCRdb lists one record per CDR3 protein. The table has about 520,000 distinct CDR3 sequences, roughly a quarter seen once. Sequenced input: blood. The sequence derives from a woman aged 30 to 39 with Graves' ophthalmopathy.

CDR3 coding DNA: TGCGCCAGCAGCTCTGCAGCGGATACCACCGGGGAGCTGTTTTTT. It yields the protein CASSSAADTTGELFF. The J gene is TRBJ2-2, the V gene TRBV5-1; possible D gene TRBD2, 5 bases. The CDR3 spans 15 residues. Germline lookup yields CDR1 SGHRS and CDR2 YFSETQ. V was pared by 3 bases and J by 4 bases, with 13 bases between. Combining the CDR3 with reference TRBV5-1 and TRBJ2-2 gives the whole variable domain KAGVTQTPRYLIKTRGQQVTLSCSPISGHRSVSWYQQTPGQGLQFLFEYFSETQRNKGNFPGRFSGRQFSNSRSEMNVSTLELGDSALYLCASSSAADTTGELFFGEGSRLTVL.